The rows below give T cell receptor beta chains drawn from one sample of a study. Via MiXCR, TCRdb re-called the RT-PCR reads, giving one row per CDR3 protein. Among hundreds of thousands of distinct CDR3 sequences, approximately 15% were seen once, and the ten largest hold 3.6%. The material sequenced was memory CD4+ T cells from blood. These receptors were collected from a female donor in good health, serving as a healthy control. The CDR3 runs from the conserved cysteine through the conserved F or W. Fields, in order: clone size, V gene, D gene, J gene, CDR3 protein, CDR3 DNA. D genes are given only for firm matches. Expanded clones are given a class, and other clones once, few, many or no size at all.

clone size: many
V gene: TRBV10-3
D gene: .
J gene: TRBJ2-3
CDR3 protein: CAIRQGLQADTQYF
CDR3 DNA: TGTGCCATCAGACAGGGTTTGCAGGCAGATACGCAGTATTTT

clone size: many
V gene: TRBV5-6
D gene: .
J gene: TRBJ1-1
CDR3 protein: CASSLVATTEAFF
CDR3 DNA: TGTGCCAGCAGCTTGGTGGCTACCACTGAAGCTTTCTTT

clone size: few
V gene: TRBV7-2
D gene: .
J gene: TRBJ2-7
CDR3 protein: CASSPSSAASYEQYF
CDR3 DNA: TGTGCCAGCAGCCCCTCATCGGCGGCTTCCTACGAGCAGTACTTC

clone size: many
V gene: TRBV20-1
D gene: TRBD1
J gene: TRBJ1-5
CDR3 protein: CSATPGQVDQPQHF
CDR3 DNA: TGCAGTGCTACCCCTGGACAGGTAGATCAGCCCCAGCATTTT

clone size: few
V gene: TRBV5-6
D gene: TRBD2
J gene: TRBJ2-3
CDR3 protein: CASLPGLSTDTQYF
CDR3 DNA: TGTGCCAGCCTCCCGGGACTATCCACAGATACGCAGTATTTT

clone size: .
V gene: TRBV4-2
D gene: .
J gene: TRBJ1-1
CDR3 protein: CASSRQSGSNTEAFF
CDR3 DNA: TGTGCCAGCAGCAGACAAAGCGGATCGAACACTGAAGCTTTCTTT

clone size: many
V gene: TRBV7-3
D gene: TRBD2
J gene: TRBJ2-3
CDR3 protein: CASSPRASGDTQYF
CDR3 DNA: TGTGCCAGCAGCCCCCGGGCTAGCGGAGATACGCAGTATTTT

clone size: many
V gene: TRBV5-1
D gene: TRBD1
J gene: TRBJ1-6
CDR3 protein: CASSTTGTDNSPLHF
CDR3 DNA: TGCGCCAGCAGCACCACCGGGACAGATAATTCACCCCTCCACTTT

clone size: few
V gene: TRBV28
D gene: TRBD1
J gene: TRBJ2-7
CDR3 protein: CASTRQTGGSSYEQYF
CDR3 DNA: TGTGCCAGCACCCGACAGACAGGGGGCTCCTCCTACGAGCAGTACTTC

clone size: few
V gene: TRBV10-3
D gene: .
J gene: TRBJ1-6
CDR3 protein: CAIGEGKNSPLHF
CDR3 DNA: TGTGCCATCGGTGAGGGTAAAAATTCACCCCTCCACTTT

clone size: .
V gene: TRBV9
D gene: .
J gene: TRBJ2-1
CDR3 protein: CASSVVGFSLTTYNEQFF
CDR3 DNA: TGTGCCAGCAGCGTAGTCGGTTTCAGCTTAACTACCTACAATGAGCAGTTCTTC

clone size: .
V gene: TRBV4-2
D gene: TRBD2
J gene: TRBJ2-1
CDR3 protein: CASSQRTSGQPNEQFF
CDR3 DNA: TGTGCCAGCAGCCAGCGGACTAGCGGACAGCCGAATGAGCAGTTCTTC

clone size: .
V gene: TRBV12-3/TRBV12-4
D gene: TRBD2
J gene: TRBJ2-7
CDR3 protein: CASSLGSGVISYEQYF
CDR3 DNA: TGTGCCAGCAGTTTGGGTAGCGGGGTCATCTCCTACGAGCAGTACTTC

clone size: .
V gene: TRBV3-1
D gene: TRBD1
J gene: TRBJ1-1
CDR3 protein: CASSRSTGEAFF
CDR3 DNA: TGTGCCAGCAGCCGGTCGACAGGGGAAGCTTTCTTT

clone size: few
V gene: TRBV6-2/TRBV6-3
D gene: .
J gene: TRBJ1-5
CDR3 protein: CASSSGNGNQPQHF
CDR3 DNA: TGTGCCAGCAGCAGCGGGAACGGCAATCAGCCCCAGCATTTT

clone size: once
V gene: TRBV4-1
D gene: .
J gene: TRBJ2-4
CDR3 protein: CASSQDRAGTKNIQYF
CDR3 DNA: TGCGCCAGCAGCCAAGATCGTGCGGGGACCAAAAACATTCAGTACTTC

clone size: .
V gene: TRBV30
D gene: .
J gene: TRBJ1-1
CDR3 protein: CAWSGGSSLRVAEAFF
CDR3 DNA: TGTGCCTGGAGTGGGGGATCGTCCCTACGGGTCGCTGAAGCTTTCTTT

clone size: .
V gene: TRBV16
D gene: .
J gene: TRBJ1-2
CDR3 protein: CASSQSGRNYGYTF
CDR3 DNA: TGTGCCAGCAGCCAATCGGGACGGAACTATGGCTACACCTTC

clone size: many
V gene: TRBV29-1
D gene: TRBD2
J gene: TRBJ2-1
CDR3 protein: CSVEDLAGGLDEQFF
CDR3 DNA: TGCAGCGTTGAAGATCTAGCGGGGGGGTTGGATGAGCAGTTCTTC

clone size: many
V gene: TRBV29-1
D gene: .
J gene: TRBJ1-2
CDR3 protein: CSVTGPGYTF
CDR3 DNA: TGCAGCGTCACAGGTCCCGGTTACACCTTC

clone size: .
V gene: TRBV5-1
D gene: .
J gene: TRBJ2-2
CDR3 protein: CASSPSGARFGELFF
CDR3 DNA: TGCGCCAGTTCCCCGTCCGGGGCACGGTTCGGGGAGCTGTTTTTT

clone size: .
V gene: TRBV7-2
D gene: TRBD1
J gene: TRBJ1-2
CDR3 protein: CASTTDRVQNYGYTF
CDR3 DNA: TGTGCCAGCACCACAGACAGGGTTCAAAACTATGGCTACACCTTC

clone size: .
V gene: TRBV6-6
D gene: .
J gene: TRBJ1-2
CDR3 protein: CASSYSLGTNYGYTF
CDR3 DNA: TGTGCCAGCAGTTACTCTCTTGGGACAAACTATGGCTACACCTTC

clone size: few
V gene: TRBV12-3/TRBV12-4
D gene: .
J gene: TRBJ2-2
CDR3 protein: CASSPFVDSWELFF
CDR3 DNA: TGTGCCAGCAGTCCCTTCGTCGACTCCTGGGAGCTGTTTTTT

clone size: many
V gene: TRBV29-1
D gene: .
J gene: TRBJ2-7
CDR3 protein: CSVEDQGGAYEQYF
CDR3 DNA: TGCAGCGTTGAAGACCAGGGGGGGGCCTACGAGCAGTACTTC

clone size: few
V gene: TRBV12-3/TRBV12-4
D gene: .
J gene: TRBJ1-4
CDR3 protein: CASTISVATNEKLFF
CDR3 DNA: TGTGCCAGCACCATCTCGGTGGCGACTAATGAAAAACTGTTTTTT

clone size: .
V gene: TRBV6-1
D gene: .
J gene: TRBJ1-6
CDR3 protein: CASSESYRASLHF
CDR3 DNA: TGTGCCAGCAGTGAGTCCTACCGGGCTTCCCTCCACTTT